This T cell receptor beta chain was identified in a study of graft-versus-host responses after intestinal transplantation (dated by TCRdb to the early 2020s). About the study as a whole: Recipients received multivisceral, liver-intestinal, or isolated intestinal transplants. To identify alloreactive clones, pre-transplant mixed lymphocyte reaction products were sequenced and then compared with unstimulated pre-transplant donor and recipient T cells. All recipients received anti-thymocyte globulin induction followed by maintenance tacrolimus and steroids for approximately 3 years. Samples from a few later patients were sequenced in-house on an Illumina MiSeq with MiXCR processing rather than by the commercial service. The cohort enrolled about two dozen intestinal transplant recipients, one of whom was a retransplant, and a few patients without pretransplant specimens were excluded. After intestinal transplantation, graft-versus-host and host-versus-graft alloreactive T cell clones in the graft, circulation and bone marrow were tracked using bulk TCR-beta CDR3 sequencing. Donor T cell macrochimerism was defined as a peak of at least 4% donor T cells among recipient peripheral blood mononuclear cells. Study-wide conclusions, independent of this receptor: GvH clones were found in recipient bone marrow, and some of the GvH clones appeared earlier in ileal mucosa or blood, which is consistent with an intestinal mucosal origin. The conclusions were limited by the relatively low number and heterogeneity of the intestinal transplant patients. High GvH to HvG T cell clonal ratios were observed in the allografts of patients with donor T cell macrochimerism. Peak levels of circulating GvH clones were associated with declines in HvG clones early after transplant.

Preparation of the library involved the immunoSEQ multiplex PCR assay. For most patients, genomic DNA was isolated with the Qiagen DNeasy Blood and Tissue Kit and sent frozen to Adaptive Biotechnologies for TCR sequencing. For most patients, genomic DNA was subjected to high-throughput TCR-beta CDR3 sequencing by Adaptive Biotechnologies. The study's processing was this. TCR sequencing data were retrieved from Adaptive's ImmunoSEQ software for 15 to 20 patients, whereas three other patients were processed with MiXCR and VDJtools. To correct CD4 versus CD8 sorting errors, sequences present in both subsets at a frequency ratio below 5:1 were removed. CDR3 nucleotide sequences shared between donor and recipient were removed because their origin could not be assigned. At least 2-fold expansion over unstimulated cells and a minimum CFSE-low frequency of 0.002% (template counts) or 0.001% (read counts) were required for clones to be classified as alloreactive. Mappable clones were those detected in sequenced pre-transplant spleen, lymph node, or MLR CFSE-low populations of the donor or recipient. Cumulative frequency of alloreactive clones was calculated as a percentage of all sequences weighted by copy number. Drawn from immuneACCESS, this table holds only the in-frame rearrangements with V and J called that TCRdb kept. Clones are partly lost; checked studies trace under half to an unresolved V gene and leave the rest unexplained. The V and J calls and clone size were taken over from that table, and D and trimming were inferred from the DNA. The sample records about 88,000 clones, approximately 89% of which are singletons. In total, the top ten clones hold approximately 0.32% of the sample.

The germline V gene gives CDR1 as SGHAT and CDR2 as FQNNGV. The V and J ends are trimmed by 2 bases and 5 bases, leaving 12 bases between them. The CDR3 numbers 14 residues from cysteine through phenylalanine. Of the read, only the CDR3 DNA is kept; its 42 bases are in frame from base 1. Notes on this clone: Its specific antigen is unknown. Nothing much larger sits one base from this clone, and base qualities are not available.

The time point label of this sample denotes: cells obtained before transplantation from donor or recipient. CD3+CD4+ and CD3+CD8+ populations were FACS-sorted from unstimulated pre-transplant donor and recipient cells taken from spleen or lymph nodes. Sequencing was performed on unstimulated CD4+ T cells sorted from spleen or lymph node cells, taken before transplant. In this chain, TRBV11-2 is recombined with TRBJ1-2; 5 matching bases give a weak D call of TRBD1. The source of this sequence is a human donor who was the organ donor for an intestinal transplant. The CDR3 region: CASSLKGMWYGYTF. The DNA sequence is given as TGTGCCAGCAGCTTAAAGGGGATGTGGTATGGCTACACCTTC.